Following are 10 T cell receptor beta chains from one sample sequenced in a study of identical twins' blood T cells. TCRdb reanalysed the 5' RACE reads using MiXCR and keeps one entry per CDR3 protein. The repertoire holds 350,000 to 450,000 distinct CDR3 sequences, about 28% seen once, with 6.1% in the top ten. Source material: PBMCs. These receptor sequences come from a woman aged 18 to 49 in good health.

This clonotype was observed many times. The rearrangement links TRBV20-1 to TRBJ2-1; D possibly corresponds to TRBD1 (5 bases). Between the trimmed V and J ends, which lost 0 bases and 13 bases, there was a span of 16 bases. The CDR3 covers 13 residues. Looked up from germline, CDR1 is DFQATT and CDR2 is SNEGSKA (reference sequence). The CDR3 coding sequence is TGCAGTGCTAGAGATAGGACACTACAAAACCAGTTCTTC. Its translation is CSARDRTLQNQFF.

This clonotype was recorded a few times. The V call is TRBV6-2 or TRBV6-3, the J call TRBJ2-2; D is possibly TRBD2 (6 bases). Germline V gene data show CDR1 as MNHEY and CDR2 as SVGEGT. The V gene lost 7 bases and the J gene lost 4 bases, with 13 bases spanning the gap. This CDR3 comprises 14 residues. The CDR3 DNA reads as TGTGCCAGCACAACGGGACTTCTCACCGGGGAGCTGTTTTTT. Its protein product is CASTTGLLTGELFF.

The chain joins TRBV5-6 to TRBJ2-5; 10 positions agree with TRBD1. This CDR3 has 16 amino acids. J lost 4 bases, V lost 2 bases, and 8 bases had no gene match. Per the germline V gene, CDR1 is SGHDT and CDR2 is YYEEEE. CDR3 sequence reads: CASSLSGTGDLETQYF. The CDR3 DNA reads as TGTGCCAGCAGCTTATCCGGGACAGGGGATCTAGAGACCCAGTACTTC.

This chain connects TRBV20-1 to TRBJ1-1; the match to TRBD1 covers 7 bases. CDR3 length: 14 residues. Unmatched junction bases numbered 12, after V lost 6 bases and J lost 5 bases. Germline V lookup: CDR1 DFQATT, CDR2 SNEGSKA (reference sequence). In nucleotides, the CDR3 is TGCAGTGCAAATGAAGGGGGCGCGAGTACTGAAGCTTTCTTT. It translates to CSANEGGASTEAFF.

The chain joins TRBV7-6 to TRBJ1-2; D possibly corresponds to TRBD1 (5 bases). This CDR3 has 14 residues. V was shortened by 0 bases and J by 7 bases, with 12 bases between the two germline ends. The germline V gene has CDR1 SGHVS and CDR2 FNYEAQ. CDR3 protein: CASSLAKGRAGYTF. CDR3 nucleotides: TGTGCCAGCAGCTTAGCGAAGGGGCGCGCTGGCTACACCTTC.

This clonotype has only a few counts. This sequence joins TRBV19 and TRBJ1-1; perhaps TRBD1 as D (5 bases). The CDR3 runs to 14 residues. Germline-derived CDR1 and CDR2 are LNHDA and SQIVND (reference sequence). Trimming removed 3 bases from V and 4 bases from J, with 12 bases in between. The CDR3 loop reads CASSIPRGVTEAFF. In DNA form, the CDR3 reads TGTGCCAGTAGTATTCCGCGGGGGGTCACTGAAGCTTTCTTT.

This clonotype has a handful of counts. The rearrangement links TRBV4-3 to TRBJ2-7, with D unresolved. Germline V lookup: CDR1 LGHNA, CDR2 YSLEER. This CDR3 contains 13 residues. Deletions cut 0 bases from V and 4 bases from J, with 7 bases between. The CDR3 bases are TGCGCCAGCAGCCAAGAAGCCTCTTACGAGCAGTACTTC. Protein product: CASSQEASYEQYF.

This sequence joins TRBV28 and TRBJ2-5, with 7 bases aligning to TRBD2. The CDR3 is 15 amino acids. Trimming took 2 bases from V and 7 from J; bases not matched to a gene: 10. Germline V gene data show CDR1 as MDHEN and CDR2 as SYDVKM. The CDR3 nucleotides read TGTGCCAGCAGTTTAGGGGGGGGACGGAGACGGACCCAGTACTTC. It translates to CASSLGGGRRRTQYF. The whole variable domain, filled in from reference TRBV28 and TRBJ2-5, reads DVKVTQSSRYLVKRTGEKVFLECVQDMDHENMFWYRQDPGLGLRLIYFSYDVKMKEKGDIPEGYSVSREKKERFSLILESASTNQTSMYLCASSLGGGRRRTQYFGPGTRLLVL.

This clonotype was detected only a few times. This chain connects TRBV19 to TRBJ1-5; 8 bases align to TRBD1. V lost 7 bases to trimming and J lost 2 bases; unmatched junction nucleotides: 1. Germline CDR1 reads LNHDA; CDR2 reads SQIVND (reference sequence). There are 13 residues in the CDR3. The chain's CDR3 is CASKDRGNQPQHF. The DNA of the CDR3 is TGTGCCAGTAAGGACAGGGGCAATCAGCCCCAGCATTTT.

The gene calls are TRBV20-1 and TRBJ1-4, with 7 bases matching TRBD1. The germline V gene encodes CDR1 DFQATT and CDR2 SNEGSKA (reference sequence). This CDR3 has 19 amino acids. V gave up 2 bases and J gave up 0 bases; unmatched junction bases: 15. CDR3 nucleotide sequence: TGCAGTGCTAGACCCCGGGACAGCCCCAGGCCAGCAACTAATGAAAAACTGTTTTTT. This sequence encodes CSARPRDSPRPATNEKLFF.